The 32 T cell receptor beta chains below were found in one sample sequenced in a study of shared clonotypes between healthy human individuals. The protocol was immunoSEQ multiplex PCR, while the TCRdb copy is restricted to in-frame clones and leaves out a portion. The sample lists approximately 720,000 clones, approximately 75% seen once, with approximately 1.8% in the top ten. The source material was memory CD4+ T cells sorted from blood. Subset in this sample: CD45RA-negative fraction. These receptors were taken from a woman in her 30s in good health.

The V gene is TRBV7-2, the J gene TRBJ2-3; D not certain. The CDR3 runs to 11 residues. CDR1 SGHTA and CDR2 FQGNSA come from the germline V gene. V gave up 1 base and J gave up 7 bases, with 3 bases separating them. The CDR3 bases are TGTGCCAGCAGCTTAGAGAATACGCAGTATTTT. Its protein product is CASSLENTQYF.

This clone was detected many times. This sequence joins TRBV2 and TRBJ1-2, with TRBD1 matching 10 bases. The junction had 3 bases not matched to a gene; V was cut back by 6 bases and J by 8 bases. Germline-derived CDR1 and CDR2 are SNHLY and FYNNEI. The CDR3 consists of 12 residues. The CDR3 nucleotides are TGTGCCAGCAGCGACAGGGGGCTAGGCTACACCTTC. Encoded protein: CASSDRGLGYTF.

This sequence joins TRBV18 and TRBJ2-5, with D possibly matching TRBD2 (5 bases). This CDR3 region has 14 residues. Looked up from germline, CDR1 is KGHSH and CDR2 is LQKENI. The V end lost 3 bases, the J end lost 2 bases, and 10 bases lay between the germline ends. CDR3 sequence: CASSPERVQETQYF. Written as DNA, the CDR3 is TGTGCCAGCTCACCGGAGAGGGTTCAAGAGACCCAGTACTTC.

The V gene is TRBV6-5, the J gene TRBJ2-7, with 7 bases aligning to TRBD2. The CDR3 covers 15 residues. Germline V gene sequence: CDR1 MNHEY, CDR2 SVGAGI. Germline trimming cut 2 bases from V and 6 bases from J; bases unmatched to any gene: 10. The CDR3 reads CASSYGEGGDFEQYF. The CDR3 coding sequence is TGTGCCAGCAGTTACGGGGAGGGAGGTGACTTCGAGCAGTACTTC.

This clone occurred a few times. The chain combines TRBV27 with TRBJ2-7, with 8 bases lining up with TRBD2. V dropped 5 bases and J dropped 6; count of bases not matched to a gene: 15. CDR3 size: 16 residues. CDR1 is MNHEY, CDR2 SMNVEV, per germline (reference sequence). The CDR3 nucleotides are TGTGCCAGCAGTCGCTGGGGTAGCGGGACTATCTCCGAGCAGTACTTC. Residues: CASSRWGSGTISEQYF.

The chain couples TRBV6-6 to TRBJ1-2, with D uncertain. Trimming removed 0 bases from V and 4 bases from J, with 12 bases in between. Germline CDR1 MNHNY, CDR2 SVGAGI (reference sequence). This CDR3 contains 15 residues. As DNA, the CDR3 is TGTGCCAGCAGTTACTCGAGGCTGGCGGTCTATGGCTACACCTTC. This codes for CASSYSRLAVYGYTF.

This clone was counted at least ten times. The V gene is TRBV10-2, the J gene TRBJ2-4; D call uncertain. The CDR3 is 16 residues long. V was clipped by 4 bases and J by 0 bases, with 13 bases between them. CDR1 is WSHSY, CDR2 SAAADI, per germline. The CDR3: CASSVRHLEAKNIQYF. CDR3 bases: TGCGCCAGCAGTGTACGCCATCTCGAAGCCAAAAACATTCAGTACTTC.

The chain carries TRBV11-2 and TRBJ2-1; tentative D call: TRBD1 (6 bases). The CDR3 has 17 amino acids. CDR1 is SGHAT, CDR2 FQNNGV, per germline. Between the trimmed V and J ends, which lost 1 base and 4 bases, there was a span of 17 bases. The CDR3 loop is CASSLGIRGWLYNEQFF. In nucleotides, the CDR3 is TGTGCCAGCAGCTTAGGCATCAGGGGCTGGTTATACAATGAGCAGTTCTTC.

As for this clone: Other DNA sequences in the same sample also yield this CDR3. This rearrangement joins TRBV5-1 to TRBJ2-1; D uncertain. Germline assignment: CDR1 SGHRS and CDR2 YFSETQ. Between the trimmed V and J ends, which lost 0 bases and 0 bases, there was a span of 7 bases. The CDR3 is 15 residues long. The chain's CDR3 is CASSLDRPSYNEQFF. DNA for the CDR3: TGCGCCAGCAGCTTGGATAGACCCTCCTACAATGAGCAGTTCTTC.

A few counts support this clone. The V call is TRBV23-1, the J call TRBJ1-5; TRBD1 might be the D (6 bases). TRBV23-1 is recorded as an ORF, its role being uncertain. V lost 4 bases and J lost 5, with 18 bases in between. The CDR3 is made up of 16 amino acids. CDR3 sequence: CASSPTGLITDQPQHF. CDR3 bases: TGCGCCAGCAGTCCAACAGGGTTAATTACCGATCAGCCCCAGCATTTT.

A word on this clone: At the DNA level, this CDR3 is encoded by other sequences in the same sample as well. The chain carries TRBV6-6 and TRBJ2-5; 13 bases match TRBD2. Unmatched junction bases numbered 5, after V lost 5 bases and J lost 5 bases. The CDR3 loop spans 15 amino acids. Germline CDR1 and CDR2: MNHNY and SVGAGI (reference sequence). The CDR3 loop reads CASSTGLAGVETQYF. The CDR3 bases are TGTGCCAGCAGTACCGGACTAGCGGGAGTGGAGACCCAGTACTTC.

The genes are TRBV19 and TRBJ2-2, with D unclear. The germline V gene encodes CDR1 LNHDA and CDR2 SQIVND (reference sequence). The germline V and J ends were trimmed by 3 bases and 2 bases, with 10 bases remaining between them. The CDR3 extends over 15 amino acids. CDR3 loop: CASSIVIGNTGELFF. The CDR3 nucleotides read TGTGCCAGTAGTATCGTGATAGGAAACACCGGGGAGCTGTTTTTT.

The chain is built from TRBV13 and TRBJ1-2; 10 bases align to TRBD1. The CDR3 sequence is 13 residues long. The J segment lost 7 bases and the V segment lost 3 bases, leaving 2 bases of the junction unmatched. Per the germline V gene, CDR1 is PRHDT and CDR2 is FYEKMQ (reference sequence). CDR3 in DNA: TGTGCCAGCAGCTTCCGGACAGGGGGTGGCTACACCTTC. The encoded protein is CASSFRTGGGYTF.

The rearrangement links TRBV2 to TRBJ1-5; D not certain. The V gene's germline CDR1 is SNHLY and CDR2 FYNNEI. V was pared by 8 bases and J by 0 bases, with 11 bases between. This CDR3 comprises 14 residues. The CDR3 DNA is TGTGCCAGCCACGAGAATTATAGCAATCAGCCCCAGCATTTT. Amino acid sequence: CASHENYSNQPQHF.

This clone showed up many times. The V call is TRBV5-5, the J call TRBJ2-1, with D possibly being TRBD2 (6 bases). Germline assignment: CDR1 SGHKS and CDR2 YYEKEE (reference sequence). This CDR3 has 15 amino acids. V lost 3 bases and J lost 7, with 17 bases in between. CDR3: CASSSTPTSHNEQFF. Here the CDR3 DNA reads TGTGCCAGCAGCTCAACGCCGACTAGTCATAATGAGCAGTTCTTC.

CDR3 nucleotides: TGTGCCAGCAGTTTGGTCGGGAAGAACACTGAAGCTTTCTTT. Protein product: CASSLVGKNTEAFF. The V and J genes are TRBV28 and TRBJ1-1; D not certain. CDR1 and CDR2 (germline): MDHEN, SYDVKM. The CDR3 contains 14 residues. Trimming shortened V by 3 bases and J by 1 base, and 9 bases separated the two germline ends.

The J gene is TRBJ2-7, the V gene TRBV18; maybe TRBD1 (5 bases). This CDR3 has 14 residues. V was shortened by 3 bases and J by 0 bases, with 9 bases between the two germline ends. Germline assignment: CDR1 KGHSH and CDR2 LQKENI. The CDR3 protein is CASSPDTVSYEQYF. In nucleotides, the CDR3 is TGTGCCAGCTCACCGGACACTGTCTCCTACGAGCAGTACTTC. Using reference TRBV18 and TRBJ2-7 for the parts outside the CDR3, the full variable domain is NAGVMQNPRHLVRRRGQEARLRCSPMKGHSHVYWYRQLPEEGLKFMVYLQKENIIDESGMPKERFSAEFPKEGPSILRIQQVVRGDSAAYFCASSPDTVSYEQYFGPGTRLTVT.

The chain combines TRBV7-6 with TRBJ2-7; D is perhaps TRBD2 (6 bases). Trimming pared 5 bases from V and 0 bases from J, leaving 11 bases between. This CDR3 region has 14 residues. Per germline, CDR1 SGHVS and CDR2 FNYEAQ. In DNA, the CDR3 is TGTGCCAGCAGCGACGAACTAGCCTCCTACGAGCAGTACTTC. Translated, it gives CASSDELASYEQYF.

This clone was seen a handful of times. The chain links TRBV7-2 to TRBJ2-2; 8 positions match TRBD1. The CDR3 loop spans 14 amino acids. The V gene end was trimmed by 8 bases and the J gene end by 4 bases; junction bases not matched to a gene: 6. Per germline, CDR1 SGHTA and CDR2 FQGNSA. The CDR3 loop reads CASGKTGGTGELFF. Written as DNA, the CDR3 is TGTGCCAGCGGAAAAACAGGGGGCACCGGGGAGCTGTTTTTT.

The chain combines TRBV19 with TRBJ2-1; the match to TRBD1 covers 9 bases. The CDR3 totals 16 residues. Germline CDR1 and CDR2: LNHDA and SQIVND (reference sequence). Germline trimming cut 4 bases from V and 3 bases from J; bases unmatched to any gene: 7. CDR3 DNA sequence: TGTGCCAGTAGTACTCTCACAGGGGGCTACTACAATGAGCAGTTCTTC. Amino acid sequence: CASSTLTGGYYNEQFF.

Ten or more counts support this clone. The chain combines TRBV15 with TRBJ1-1; D unresolved. The CDR3 has 13 amino acids. CDR1 is LNHNV and CDR2 is YYDKDF in the germline V gene (reference sequence). V shed 0 bases and J shed 8 bases, with 10 bases lying between them. CDR3 region: CATSRDRYREAFF. The CDR3 DNA is TGTGCCACCAGCAGAGATCGGTACCGCGAAGCTTTCTTT.

J is TRBJ2-1 and V is TRBV18; no firm D call. Trimming took 6 bases from V and 0 from J, leaving 18 bases between them. CDR3 size: 17 residues. The germline V gene has CDR1 KGHSH and CDR2 LQKENI. CDR3 in amino acids: CASSPSSTQSSYNEQFF. The CDR3 coding sequence is TGTGCCAGCTCCCCGTCTTCGACGCAAAGCTCCTACAATGAGCAGTTCTTC. The full variable domain, its missing parts supplied by reference TRBV18 and TRBJ2-1, is NAGVMQNPRHLVRRRGQEARLRCSPMKGHSHVYWYRQLPEEGLKFMVYLQKENIIDESGMPKERFSAEFPKEGPSILRIQQVVRGDSAAYFCASSPSSTQSSYNEQFFGPGTRLTVL.

The chain recombines TRBV5-4 with TRBJ2-3; D might be TRBD2 (5 bases). This CDR3 has 16 residues. Germline V lookup: CDR1 SGHNT, CDR2 YYREEE (reference sequence). Trimming took 0 bases from V and 2 from J, leaving 13 bases between them. CDR3 in amino acids: CASSLVAGDFTDTQYF. CDR3 nucleotide sequence: TGTGCCAGCAGCTTGGTGGCGGGCGACTTCACAGATACGCAGTATTTT.

This clone was seen a few times. The V and J genes are TRBV7-9 and TRBJ2-7, with a possible D match to TRBD2 (6 bases). This CDR3 region has 14 residues. Trimming shortened V by 4 bases and J by 3 bases, and 13 bases separated the two germline ends. The germline CDR1 and CDR2 sequences are SEHNR and FQNEAQ (reference sequence). Here the CDR3 reads CASSWDLNSYEQYF. The CDR3, as DNA: TGTGCCAGCAGCTGGGACTTAAACAGCTACGAGCAGTACTTC. Using reference TRBV7-9 and TRBJ2-7 for the parts outside the CDR3, the full variable domain is DTGVSQNPRHKITKRGQNVTFRCDPISEHNRLYWYRQTLGQGPEFLTYFQNEAQLEKSRLLSDRFSAERPKGSFSTLEIQRTEQGDSAMYLCASSWDLNSYEQYFGPGTRLTVT.

Comment on this clone: Other DNA sequences in this specimen translate into the identical CDR3. The chain uses TRBV6-5 and TRBJ1-5; D is uncertain. V shed 2 bases and J shed 1 base, with 3 bases lying between them. Germline V gene data show CDR1 as MNHEY and CDR2 as SVGAGI. The CDR3 contains 13 residues. For the CDR3, the DNA is TGTGCCAGCAGTTACAGAAGCAATCAGCCCCAGCATTTT. Protein product: CASSYRSNQPQHF.

The chain links TRBV10-1 to TRBJ1-1; 7 positions agree with TRBD1. The V gene end was trimmed by 3 bases and the J gene end by 6 bases; junction bases not matched to a gene: 7. The CDR3 consists of 14 residues. Germline CDR1 WNHNN, CDR2 SYGVQD (reference sequence). The CDR3 loop reads CASSEGTAIPEAFF. CDR3 nucleotide sequence: TGCGCCAGCAGTGAAGGGACAGCAATTCCTGAAGCTTTCTTT.

The chain recombines TRBV19 with TRBJ1-5; 7 nucleotides match TRBD1. V was clipped by 2 bases and J by 6 bases; unmatched bases: 7. This CDR3 has 15 amino acids. The germline V gene has CDR1 LNHDA and CDR2 SQIVND (reference sequence). This CDR3 is CASSINTGAPQPQHF. The CDR3 DNA follows: TGTGCCAGTAGTATAAATACAGGGGCCCCTCAGCCCCAGCATTTT.

The rearrangement uses TRBV4-1 and TRBJ2-5; D is undetermined. CDR1 and CDR2 (germline): MGHRA, YSYEKL. Trimming removed 0 bases at V and 5 bases at J, with 13 bases between. The CDR3 loop spans 15 amino acids. CDR3 amino acids: CASSQDPKETETQYF. DNA for the CDR3: TGCGCCAGCAGCCAAGATCCGAAGGAAACGGAGACCCAGTACTTC.

A remark on this clone: Other DNA sequences of this sample code for an identical CDR3. The chain recombines TRBV28 with TRBJ1-5; D is perhaps TRBD1 (6 bases). V lost 2 bases, J lost 0 bases, and 8 bases lay in between. This CDR3 has 15 amino acids. Germline V gene sequence: CDR1 MDHEN, CDR2 SYDVKM. The CDR3 DNA sequence: TGTGCCAGCAGTTTAGGGGGCGGTAGCAATCAGCCCCAGCATTTT. Amino acid sequence: CASSLGGGSNQPQHF.

The J gene is TRBJ1-5, the V gene TRBV28, with D possibly matching TRBD1 (6 bases). CDR3 length equals 13 residues. Germline V gene lookup returns CDR1 MDHEN and CDR2 SYDVKM. V was pared by 7 bases and J by 4 bases, with 11 bases between. CDR3 sequence: CASTNQGNQPQHF. In DNA form, the CDR3 reads TGTGCCAGCACCAATCAGGGGAATCAGCCCCAGCATTTT.

The rearrangement joins TRBV4-1 to TRBJ1-5, with a tentative D call TRBD1 (6 bases). Germline values: CDR1 MGHRA, CDR2 YSYEKL. The CDR3 is 16 residues long. With 4 bases removed from V and 6 bases from J, the gap between germline ends came to 19 bases. The CDR3: CASSPLAGARSQPQHF. CDR3 nucleotide sequence: TGCGCCAGCAGCCCGCTTGCGGGGGCTCGGAGTCAGCCCCAGCATTTT.

The rearrangement joins TRBV4-1 to TRBJ2-3, with 8 bases lining up with TRBD2. The V gene's germline CDR1 is MGHRA and CDR2 YSYEKL. This CDR3 region has 19 residues. V was pared by 1 base and J by 0 bases, with 12 bases of the junction left unmatched. The CDR3: CASSQVGLAGGTSTDTQYF. The CDR3 region has the DNA TGCGCCAGCAGCCAAGTGGGGCTAGCGGGTGGAACTAGCACAGATACGCAGTATTTT.